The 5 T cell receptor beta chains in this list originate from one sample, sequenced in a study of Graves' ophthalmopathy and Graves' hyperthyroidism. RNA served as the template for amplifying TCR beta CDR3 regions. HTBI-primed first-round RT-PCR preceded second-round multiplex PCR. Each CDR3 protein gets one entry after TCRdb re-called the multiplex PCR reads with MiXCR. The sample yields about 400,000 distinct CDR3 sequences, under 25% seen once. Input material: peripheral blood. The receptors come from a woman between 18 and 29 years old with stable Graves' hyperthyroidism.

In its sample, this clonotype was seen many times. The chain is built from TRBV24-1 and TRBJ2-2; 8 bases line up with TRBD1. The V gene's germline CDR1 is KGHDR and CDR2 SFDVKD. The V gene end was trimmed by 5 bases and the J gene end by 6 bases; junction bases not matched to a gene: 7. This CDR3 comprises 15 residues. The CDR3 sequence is CATSALDRVAGELFF. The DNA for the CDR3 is TGTGCCACCAGTGCCCTGGACAGGGTAGCCGGGGAGCTGTTTTTT.

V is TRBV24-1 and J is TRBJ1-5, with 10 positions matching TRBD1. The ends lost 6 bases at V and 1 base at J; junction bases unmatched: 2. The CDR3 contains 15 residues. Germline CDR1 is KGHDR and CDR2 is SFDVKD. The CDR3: CATSRTGGSNQPQHF. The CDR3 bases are TGTGCCACCAGTAGGACAGGGGGGAGCAATCAGCCCCAGCATTTT.

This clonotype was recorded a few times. CDR3 sequence (DNA): TGTGCCAGCTCACCGACCATTGACCACGAGCAGTACTTC. Amino acid sequence: CASSPTIDHEQYF. The chain has TRBV18 and TRBJ2-7, with D unresolved. V lost 3 bases, J lost 5 bases, and 11 bases lay in between. CDR1 KGHSH and CDR2 LQKENI come from the germline V gene. The CDR3 is 13 amino acids.

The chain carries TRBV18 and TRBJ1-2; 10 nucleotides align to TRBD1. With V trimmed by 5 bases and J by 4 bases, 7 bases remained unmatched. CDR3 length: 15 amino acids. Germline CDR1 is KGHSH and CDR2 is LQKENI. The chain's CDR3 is CASSSSTGGGYGYTF. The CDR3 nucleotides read TGTGCCAGCTCATCCTCGACAGGGGGCGGCTATGGCTACACCTTC.

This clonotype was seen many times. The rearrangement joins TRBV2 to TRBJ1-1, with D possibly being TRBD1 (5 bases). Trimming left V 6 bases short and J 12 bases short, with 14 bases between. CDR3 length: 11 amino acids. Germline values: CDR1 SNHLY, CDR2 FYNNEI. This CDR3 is CASRGPTQTFF. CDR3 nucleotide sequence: TGTGCCAGCAGGGGACCCACCCAGACTTTCTTT.